The next 18 T cell receptor beta chains were all read from a single sample in a study of post-analysis software for immune sequencing data. Study outcomes and limitations: Comparison of patients with controls showed five TRBV segments more frequent in patients, TRBV5-6, TRBV5-1 and TRBV20-1 among them.

These receptors have no known antigen. Tagging with unique molecular identifiers was a feature of the TCR beta cDNA libraries. Each CDR3 protein gets one entry after TCRdb re-called the PCR reads with MiXCR. This repertoire shows around 400,000 distinct CDR3 sequences, 35% to 45% found once; its top ten account for less than 8%. Sequencing was carried out using blood. These receptors were taken from a girl aged 2 to 10 with multiple sclerosis.

The J gene is TRBJ2-7, the V gene TRBV6-5, with 8 bases matching TRBD1. Germline V lookup: CDR1 MNHEY, CDR2 SVGAGI. This CDR3 is 16 amino acids long. J lost 1 base, V lost 7 bases, and 12 bases had no gene match. CDR3 region: CASIKTADRASYEQYF. For the CDR3, the DNA is TGTGCCAGCATAAAAACAGCGGACAGGGCTTCCTACGAGCAGTACTTC.

V usage is TRBV5-1 and J usage is TRBJ2-1, with D maybe TRBD1 (5 bases). The CDR3 is 13 amino acids. V lost 4 bases, J lost 5 bases, and 10 bases lay in between. CDR1 is SGHRS, CDR2 YFSETQ, per germline. CDR3 residues: CASSKTEDNEQFF. The CDR3 DNA reads TGCGCCAGCAGCAAGACAGAGGACAATGAGCAGTTCTTC.

The rearrangement joins TRBV5-5 to TRBJ2-5; D tentatively fits TRBD1 or TRBD2 (6 bases each). The germline gives CDR1 SGHKS, CDR2 YYEKEE (reference sequence). V was cut by 4 bases and J by 4 bases, with 11 bases left in between. The CDR3 is made up of 13 amino acids. CDR3 in DNA: TGTGCCAGCAGCCGAGGAGGGGGAGAGACCCAGTACTTC. This encodes CASSRGGGETQYF.

The chain employs TRBV5-5 and TRBJ2-6; D unclear. This CDR3 has 16 amino acids. Between the trimmed V and J ends, which lost 2 bases and 5 bases, there was a span of 14 bases. CDR1 is SGHKS and CDR2 is YYEKEE in the germline V gene (reference sequence). CDR3 nucleotide sequence: TGTGCCAGCAGCTTCGGGCAGCCGACCTGGGCCAACGTCCTGACTTTC. Its translation is CASSFGQPTWANVLTF. Filled out from reference TRBV5-5 and TRBJ2-6, the complete variable domain reads DAGVTQSPTHLIKTRGQQVTLRCSPISGHKSVSWYQQVLGQGPQFIFQYYEKEERGRGNFPDRFSARQFPNYSSELNVNALLLGDSALYLCASSFGQPTWANVLTFGAGSRLTVL.

As regards this clonotype: At one boundary the junction diverges from the germline segment, which might be a read error. J is TRBJ2-1 and V is TRBV12-3 or TRBV12-4; D might be TRBD2 (5 bases). Matching the DNA end better, TRBJ2-7 makes the J call doubtful. The length of the CDR3 is 13 residues. The CDR3, as DNA: TGTGTCAGCAGAGTGGGAGTCGCCTACGAGCAGTACTTC. It specifies CVSRVGVAYEQYF.

This clonotype was detected a few times. The V call is TRBV29-1, the J call TRBJ2-5; TRBD2 might be the D (6 bases). Trimming removed 6 bases from V and 3 bases from J, with 17 bases in between. The CDR3 is made up of 14 amino acids. CDR1 is SQVTM and CDR2 is ANQGSEA in the germline V gene. This chain's CDR3 is CSVADSWEEETQYF. The CDR3 DNA reads as TGCAGCGTCGCGGATTCGTGGGAGGAAGAGACCCAGTACTTC. Looking up the rest from reference TRBV29-1 and TRBJ2-5 gives the full variable domain: SAVISQKPSRDICQRGTSLTIQCQVDSQVTMMFWYRQQPGQSLTLIATANQGSEATYESGFVIDKFPISRPNLTFSTLTVSNMSPEDSSIYLCSVADSWEEETQYFGPGTRLLVL.

Many counts were recorded for this clonotype. The CDR3 here is CSARNPSGSVTYEQYF. CDR3 nucleotide sequence: TGCAGTGCTAGGAACCCTAGCGGGAGTGTAACCTACGAGCAGTACTTC. The chain couples TRBV20-1 to TRBJ2-7; 10 bases fit TRBD2. This CDR3 has 16 residues. Per germline, CDR1 DFQATT and CDR2 SNEGSKA (reference sequence). V shed 3 bases and J 2 bases; nucleotides not matched to a gene: 10.

CDR3 loop: CASSLGPSGRDEQFF. The CDR3 nucleotides read TGTGCCAGCAGTTTAGGTCCTAGCGGGAGGGATGAGCAGTTCTTC. This chain joins TRBV12-3 or TRBV12-4 and TRBJ2-1; 12 bases are shared with TRBD2. This CDR3 spans 15 amino acids. J lost 8 bases, V lost 1 base, and 3 bases had no gene match.

This clonotype was seen a handful of times. V usage is TRBV29-1 and J usage is TRBJ1-1, with TRBD1 identical over 9 bases. CDR1 and CDR2 (germline): SQVTM, ANQGSEA. This CDR3 spans 14 amino acids. V lost 6 bases, J lost 1 base, and 6 bases stayed unmatched. CDR3 coding DNA: TGCAGCGTGACAGGGACAGGGTCGAACACTGAAGCTTTCTTT. This translates into CSVTGTGSNTEAFF.

This chain joins TRBV20-1 and TRBJ2-5, with 9 nucleotides matching TRBD2. Matching the DNA end better, TRBJ2-7 makes the J call doubtful. The CDR3 totals 14 residues. Germline V CDR1 and CDR2: DFQATT, SNEGSKA (reference sequence). The CDR3 DNA reads TGCAGTGCCAACCGGGCTAGCGGGATCTTCGAGCAGTACTTC. It is translated as CSANRASGIFEQYF.

This clonotype occurred a few times. The genes are TRBV5-1 and TRBJ2-3; a weak D match, TRBD1 (5 bases). This CDR3 contains 12 residues. Per germline, CDR1 SGHRS and CDR2 YFSETQ. V was clipped by 3 bases and J by 4 bases, with 6 bases between them. The CDR3 reads CASSSGSDTQYF. The CDR3 DNA follows: TGCGCCAGCAGCTCAGGGTCAGATACGCAGTATTTT.

This clonotype was found once. The J gene is TRBJ2-3, the V gene TRBV7-6, with TRBD2 matching 9 bases. Germline loops: CDR1 SGHVS, CDR2 FNYEAQ. The CDR3 runs 16 residues. The ends lost 3 bases at V and 2 bases at J; junction bases unmatched: 6. CDR3 DNA: TGTGCCAGCAGCTTCTTTGGCGGGAGGGCCACAGATACGCAGTATTTT. This translates into CASSFFGGRATDTQYF. Filled out from reference TRBV7-6 and TRBJ2-3, the complete variable domain reads GAGVSQSPRYKVTKRGQDVALRCDPISGHVSLYWYRQALGQGPEFLTYFNYEAQQDKSGLPNDRFSAERPEGSISTLTIQRTEQRDSAMYRCASSFFGGRATDTQYFGPGTRLTVL.

This clonotype was seen more than once but under ten times. The genes are TRBV7-2 and TRBJ2-7; 8 bases are shared with TRBD2. This CDR3 spans 15 amino acids. Germline assignment: CDR1 SGHTA and CDR2 FQGNSA. Trimming cost V 4 bases and J 6 bases; bases outside gene matches: 11. CDR3 residues: CASSWGGTSKGEQYF. The CDR3 DNA reads as TGTGCCAGCAGCTGGGGGGGGACTAGTAAGGGCGAGCAGTACTTC.

This clonotype was counted between two and nine times. V usage is TRBV2 and J usage is TRBJ1-2; 9 nucleotides agree with TRBD1. Unmatched junction bases numbered 7, after V lost 10 bases and J lost 7 bases. The CDR3 is made up of 12 amino acids. Germline CDR1 SNHLY, CDR2 FYNNEI. The CDR3 here is CATQTGGVGYTF. Written as DNA, the CDR3 is TGTGCCACCCAGACAGGGGGTGTTGGCTACACCTTC.

The chain couples TRBV12-3 or TRBV12-4 to TRBJ1-5, with 10 positions matching TRBD1. V gave up 3 bases and J gave up 0 bases; unmatched junction bases: 11. The CDR3 extends over 19 amino acids. The CDR3 reads CASSFGTGEGQYSNQPQHF. CDR3 sequence (DNA): TGTGCCAGCAGTTTTGGGACAGGGGAGGGCCAATATAGCAATCAGCCCCAGCATTTT.

The CDR3: CASMESYYGYTF. The CDR3 DNA sequence: TGTGCCAGTATGGAGAGTTACTATGGCTACACCTTC. The chain recombines TRBV19 with TRBJ1-2; D is unresolved. CDR1 is LNHDA and CDR2 is SQIVND in the germline V gene (reference sequence). This CDR3 has 12 amino acids. The ends were cut back, 7 bases at V and 3 bases at J, with 9 bases in the middle.

A note on this clonotype: The junction departs from germline at one end; a sequencing error may be responsible. The CDR3 is CAVSEVGLDQPQHF. CDR3 in DNA: TGTGCCGTCAGTGAGGTGGGCCTAGATCAGCCCCAGCATTTT. The chain is built from TRBV10-3 and TRBJ1-5; D unclear. The CDR3 runs to 14 residues. Germline assignment: CDR1 ENHRY and CDR2 SYGVKD.

This clonotype was counted only a few times. The rearrangement uses TRBV20-1 and TRBJ1-2; no definite D call. Germline-derived CDR1 and CDR2 are DFQATT and SNEGSKA (reference sequence). V shed 5 bases and J shed 3 bases, with 7 bases lying between them. The CDR3 extends over 11 amino acids. The CDR3 coding sequence is TGCAGTGCTCTGAGGGACTATGGCTACACCTTC. Amino acid sequence: CSALRDYGYTF.